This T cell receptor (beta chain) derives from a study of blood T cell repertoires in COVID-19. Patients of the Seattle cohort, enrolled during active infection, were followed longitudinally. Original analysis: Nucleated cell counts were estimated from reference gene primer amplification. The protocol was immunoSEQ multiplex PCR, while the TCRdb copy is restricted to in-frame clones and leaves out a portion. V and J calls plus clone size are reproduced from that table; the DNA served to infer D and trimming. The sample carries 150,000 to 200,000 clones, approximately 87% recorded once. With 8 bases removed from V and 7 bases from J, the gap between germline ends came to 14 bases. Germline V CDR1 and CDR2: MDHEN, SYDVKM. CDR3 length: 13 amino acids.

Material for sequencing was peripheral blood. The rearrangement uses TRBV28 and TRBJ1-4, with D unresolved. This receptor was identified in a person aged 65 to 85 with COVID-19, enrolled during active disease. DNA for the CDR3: TGTGCCAGCCTCGGACTCTCTAGTGAAAAACTGTTTTTT. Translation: CASLGLSSEKLFF.